These T cell receptor beta chains were read from a single sample in a study of blood T cell repertoires in COVID-19. Using immunoSEQ multiplex PCR, the repertoire was profiled, and TCRdb retains in-frame clones only, with some absent. The data contain about 250,000 clones, 70% to 90% of them seen just once; the ten biggest clones take up roughly 3%. What was sequenced was peripheral blood. These receptors all come from a man aged 18 to 29 with active or convalescent COVID-19. The CDR3 runs from the conserved cysteine through the conserved F or W. The D gene is left open where the match is weak. Some rows mark clone size as missing; the rest say once, few, many or name a class of expanded clone.

clone size,J gene,V gene,D gene,CDR3 protein,CDR3 DNA
once,TRBJ2-3,TRBV18,-,CASSPPLTDTQYF,TGTGCCAGCTCACCACCCCTCACAGATACGCAGTATTTT
-,TRBJ2-5,TRBV7-7,-,CASSLRSSGQETQYF,TGTGCCAGCAGTCTCAGGTCCTCTGGCCAAGAGACCCAGTACTTC
-,TRBJ1-4,TRBV6-5,TRBD1,CASSLQTGEGEKLFF,TGTGCCAGCAGTCTCCAAACAGGGGAAGGAGAAAAACTGTTTTTT
-,TRBJ2-7,TRBV7-9,-,CAVAGDIFYEQYF,TGTGCCGTGGCCGGGGACATTTTCTACGAGCAGTACTTC
-,TRBJ2-7,TRBV19,-,CASSILGSGEQYF,TGTGCCAGTAGTATCTTAGGGTCAGGGGAGCAGTACTTC
-,TRBJ2-1,TRBV7-2,TRBD2,CASSLDASGSGGNEQFF,TGTGCCAGCAGCTTAGACGCCAGCGGGAGTGGTGGAAATGAGCAGTTCTTC
-,TRBJ2-2,TRBV7-6,-,CASSLQEERVPTPANTGELFF,TGTGCCAGCAGCTTACAGGAGGAAAGGGTCCCAACACCTGCGAACACCGGGGAGCTGTTTTTT
-,TRBJ2-5,TRBV27,TRBD2,CASSPWGGQETQYF,TGTGCCAGCAGCCCTTGGGGGGGTCAAGAGACCCAGTACTTC
once,TRBJ2-7,TRBV2,-,CASSYRISYEQYF,TGTGCCAGCAGTTACAGAATCTCCTACGAGCAGTACTTC
-,TRBJ2-5,TRBV19,TRBD2,CASSIDWTSVETQYF,TGTGCCAGTAGTATAGATTGGACTAGCGTCGAGACCCAGTACTTC
-,TRBJ2-2,TRBV7-2,TRBD1,CASRTGTANTGELFF,TGTGCCAGCAGGACCGGGACAGCGAACACCGGGGAGCTGTTTTTT
-,TRBJ1-1,TRBV14,TRBD1,CASSPRTGGIRNTEAFF,TGTGCCAGCAGCCCTCGCACAGGGGGCATTAGGAACACTGAAGCTTTCTTT
-,TRBJ2-7,TRBV10-3,TRBD2,CAIRMTSGGPDLGEQYF,TGTGCCATCAGGATGACTAGCGGGGGGCCGGACCTAGGGGAGCAGTACTTC
-,TRBJ1-5,TRBV5-1,-,CASSLQGREEPQHF,TGCGCCAGCAGCTTACAGGGCCGAGAGGAGCCCCAGCATTTT
-,TRBJ1-1,TRBV9,-,CASSVATGGSRTEAFF,TGTGCCAGCAGCGTAGCTACTGGGGGGTCGAGGACTGAAGCTTTCTTT
-,TRBJ1-2,TRBV19,TRBD1,CASSPRRDSFNYGYTF,TGTGCCAGTAGTCCCCGACGGGACAGCTTTAACTATGGCTACACCTTC
-,TRBJ2-1,TRBV7-9,TRBD2,CASSFAGGTYNEQFF,TGTGCCAGCAGTTTCGCGGGAGGCACCTACAATGAGCAGTTCTTC
-,TRBJ2-7,TRBV4-1,TRBD1,CASSPQPLGNRGYEQYF,TGCGCCAGCAGCCCCCAACCTCTTGGGAACAGGGGCTACGAGCAGTACTTC
-,TRBJ2-7,TRBV4-3,TRBD2,CASSQVQAGVGEQYF,TGCGCCAGCAGCCAAGTCCAGGCGGGAGTGGGCGAGCAGTACTTC
-,TRBJ2-1,TRBV12-1,-,CASSFGEEGRQGYTGEQFF,TGTGCCAGCAGCTTTGGGGAAGAAGGAAGGCAGGGATATACGGGTGAGCAGTTCTTC
-,TRBJ1-5,TRBV19,TRBD1,CASSIDGQGAYQPQHF,TGTGCCAGTAGTATAGATGGGCAGGGGGCTTATCAGCCCCAGCATTTT
once,TRBJ2-7,TRBV29-1,-,CSVGSGDEQYF,TGCAGCGTCGGAAGCGGAGACGAGCAGTACTTC
-,TRBJ2-1,TRBV5-1,TRBD1,CASSGQGADEQFF,TGCGCCAGCAGCGGACAGGGGGCGGATGAGCAGTTCTTC
-,TRBJ2-7,TRBV28,-,CASSLWGSGASYEQYF,TGTGCCAGCAGTTTATGGGGCAGTGGTGCCTCCTACGAGCAGTACTTC
-,TRBJ2-6,TRBV18,-,CASSPLRDPGANVLTF,TGTGCCAGCTCACCACTTCGGGATCCTGGGGCCAACGTCCTGACTTTC
-,TRBJ1-5,TRBV7-9,-,CASSLTPPSNQPQHF,TGTGCCAGCAGCCTAACCCCCCCCTCCAATCAGCCCCAGCATTTT
-,TRBJ2-7,TRBV7-9,-,CASSPTGYEQYF,TGTGCCAGCAGCCCGACAGGCTACGAGCAGTACTTC
-,TRBJ2-1,TRBV7-3,TRBD2,CASSSGLAVNEQFF,TGTGCCAGCAGCTCAGGACTAGCCGTCAATGAGCAGTTCTTC
-,TRBJ2-7,TRBV10-1,-,CASSEGSEGYYSYEQYF,TGCGCCAGCAGTGAGGGGAGTGAGGGCTATTACTCCTACGAGCAGTACTTC
-,TRBJ1-3,TRBV11-2,TRBD1,CASSLGPNRQGTYF,TGTGCCAGCAGCTTAGGCCCAAATCGACAGGGGACATATTTT
-,TRBJ1-2,TRBV10-3,TRBD1,CAISVQGGDDGYTF,TGTGCCATCAGTGTACAAGGGGGCGACGATGGCTACACCTTC
-,TRBJ1-6,TRBV5-4,TRBD1,CASSGQGGNSPLHF,TGTGCCAGCAGCGGACAGGGTGGTAATTCACCCCTCCACTTT
few,TRBJ1-2,TRBV21-1,-,CASVLGGYGYTF,TGTGCCAGTGTCCTGGGGGGCTATGGCTACACCTTC
-,TRBJ2-2,TRBV9,-,CASSVPFDRPNTGELFF,TGTGCCAGCAGCGTACCCTTCGACAGGCCGAACACCGGGGAGCTGTTTTTT
-,TRBJ1-2,TRBV19,-,CASSIEKGPRGYTF,TGTGCCAGTAGTATAGAGAAGGGGCCGAGGGGCTACACCTTC
-,TRBJ2-1,TRBV6-1,TRBD1,CASSEPTGAGYEQFF,TGTGCCAGCAGTGAACCGACAGGGGCGGGCTATGAGCAGTTCTTC
few,TRBJ1-2,TRBV6-5,-,CASSPAGRYGYTF,TGTGCCAGCAGCCCCGCGGGAAGATATGGCTACACCTTC
-,TRBJ2-6,TRBV5-1,-,CASSLPESSGANVLTF,TGCGCCAGCAGCTTGCCGGAGAGCTCTGGGGCCAACGTCCTGACTTTC
-,TRBJ2-2,TRBV29-1,TRBD2,CSGAGGMGTGELFF,TGCAGCGGAGCGGGAGGGATGGGAACCGGGGAGCTGTTTTTT
-,TRBJ1-6,TRBV10-2,-,CASSDGASNSPLHF,TGCGCCAGCAGTGATGGGGCGAGTAATTCACCCCTCCACTTT
-,TRBJ2-3,TRBV12-5,TRBD2,CASGTSTGLAGGLIPVDTQYF,TGTGCTAGTGGCACTTCAACGGGACTAGCGGGGGGGCTGATTCCCGTAGATACGCAGTATTTT
once,TRBJ1-5,TRBV4-3,-,CASSQSLTENNQPQHF,TGCGCCAGCAGCCAAAGCCTGACAGAAAACAATCAGCCCCAGCATTTT
-,TRBJ1-2,TRBV3-1/TRBV3-2,TRBD1,CASSQRTGTANYGYTF,TGTGCCAGCAGCCAACGGACAGGGACAGCTAACTATGGCTACACCTTC
-,TRBJ2-1,TRBV9,-,CASSVRGSSYNEQFF,TGTGCCAGCAGCGTTCGGGGGAGCTCCTACAATGAGCAGTTCTTC
-,TRBJ2-3,TRBV4-2,-,CASSQDYGTPDTQYF,TGTGCCAGCAGCCAAGATTACGGGACACCAGATACGCAGTATTTT
-,TRBJ2-7,TRBV6-2/TRBV6-3,-,CASSGNYEQYF,TGTGCCAGCAGTGGCAACTACGAGCAGTACTTC
few,TRBJ1-6,TRBV5-1,-,CASSLDSLILNSPLHF,TGCGCCAGCAGCTTGGACAGCCTCATATTAAATTCACCCCTCCACTTT
-,TRBJ2-1,TRBV20-1,-,CSAMTRREQFF,TGCAGTGCTATGACTAGACGAGAGCAGTTCTTC
-,TRBJ2-1,TRBV24-1,TRBD2,CATSGWTSGNVYNEQFF,TGTGCCACCAGTGGCTGGACTAGCGGGAATGTCTACAATGAGCAGTTCTTC
-,TRBJ2-2,TRBV9,-,CASSTPRASKLNTGELFF,TGTGCCAGCAGCACACCCCGCGCCTCAAAACTAAACACCGGGGAGCTGTTTTTT
-,TRBJ1-4,TRBV11-2,-,CASSRVLSEKLFF,TGTGCCAGCAGTCGAGTTCTATCGGAAAAACTGTTTTTT
-,TRBJ1-1,TRBV15,-,CATRLLHGAIGTEAFF,TGTGCCACCAGGTTACTCCACGGCGCCATCGGGACTGAAGCTTTCTTT
once,TRBJ1-5,TRBV27,-,CASSFVSNQPQHF,TGTGCCAGCAGTTTTGTGTCGAATCAGCCCCAGCATTTT
-,TRBJ2-7,TRBV6-2/TRBV6-3,TRBD1,CASSYSRNRTSTGASYEQYF,TGTGCCAGCAGTTACTCGCGGAACCGCACTAGTACAGGGGCCTCCTACGAGCAGTACTTC
-,TRBJ2-7,TRBV27,TRBD2,CASSILPGLATEEQYF,TGTGCCAGCAGTATACTGCCGGGACTAGCAACGGAAGAGCAGTACTTC